This entry lists 12 T cell receptor beta chains sequenced from one sample in a study of blood T cell repertoires in COVID-19. Measured with immunoSEQ multiplex PCR; TCRdb has only the in-frame clones, and not every one. The sample contains 250,000 to 350,000 clones, about 88% of which appear only once. Sequencing used peripheral blood. These TCRs come from a woman in her sixties or seventies with acute or convalescent COVID-19.

This clone was counted once. The J gene is TRBJ2-1, the V gene TRBV4-2, with 11 bases lining up with TRBD2. The CDR3 spans 16 residues. J lost 10 bases, V lost 3 bases, and 11 bases had no gene match. From germline, CDR1 is LGHNA and CDR2 YNFKEQ. CDR3 nucleotide sequence: TGTGCCAGCAGCCAGGACGGGACTAGCGGATCACGGGAGCAGTTCTTC. Translating it yields CASSQDGTSGSREQFF.

This clone was observed a handful of times. J is TRBJ1-2 and V is TRBV6-5; tentative D call: TRBD1 (6 bases). This CDR3 contains 13 residues. CDR1 and CDR2 from the germline V gene are MNHEY and SVGAGI. V was pared by 4 bases and J by 8 bases, with 14 bases between. CDR3 sequence reads: CASSLRQAQGYTF. For the CDR3, the DNA is TGTGCCAGCAGTTTGAGACAGGCCCAAGGCTACACCTTC.

This chain uses TRBV12-5 with TRBJ2-1; TRBD2 aligns across 10 bases. The CDR3 spans 15 residues. From germline, CDR1 is LGHNT and CDR2 FRNRAP. V lost 3 bases and J lost 8; bases outside the gene matches: 7. CDR3 region: CASGLAGGPFDEQFF. Written as DNA, the CDR3 is TGTGCTAGTGGTTTAGCGGGAGGGCCGTTTGATGAGCAGTTCTTC. The entire variable domain, with the rest obtained from reference TRBV12-5 and TRBJ2-1, is as follows: DARVTQTPRHKVTEMGQEVTMRCQPILGHNTVFWYRQTMMQGLELLAYFRNRAPLDDSGMPKDRFSAEMPDATLATLKIQPSEPRDSAVYFCASGLAGGPFDEQFFGPGTRLTVL.

The V call is TRBV5-4, the J call TRBJ2-3; 14 bases are shared with TRBD2. Germline V gene data show CDR1 as SGHNT and CDR2 as YYREEE (reference sequence). This CDR3 contains 19 residues. V was pared by 2 bases and J by 3 bases, with 11 bases of the junction left unmatched. The CDR3 protein is CASSFEGRTSGRSTDTQYF. The CDR3 DNA follows: TGTGCCAGCAGCTTTGAGGGACGGACTAGCGGGAGGTCGACAGATACGCAGTATTTT.

The chain couples TRBV7-8 to TRBJ2-7; 8 nucleotides agree with TRBD2. Germline values: CDR1 SGHVS, CDR2 FQNEAQ. Germline trimming cut 5 bases from V and 1 base from J; bases unmatched to any gene: 10. This CDR3 spans 16 amino acids. The CDR3 spells CASSRGRGAASYEQYF. Written as DNA, the CDR3 is TGTGCCAGCAGCCGAGGGCGGGGGGCTGCATCCTACGAGCAGTACTTC.

The J gene is TRBJ2-7, the V gene TRBV15; TRBD1 matches 7 bases. The germline V gene encodes CDR1 LNHNV and CDR2 YYDKDF (reference sequence). The CDR3 consists of 14 residues. J lost 3 bases, V lost 3 bases, and 5 bases had no gene match. The CDR3 coding sequence is TGTGCCACCAGCAGTGGACAGGCCCGCTACGAGCAGTACTTC. Translating it yields CATSSGQARYEQYF.

The chain couples TRBV28 to TRBJ1-6, with D possibly TRBD1 on 5 matching bases. The CDR3 has 15 amino acids. Germline V gene data show CDR1 as MDHEN and CDR2 as SYDVKM. V shed 6 bases and J shed 11 bases, with 20 bases lying between them. Written as DNA, the CDR3 is TGTGCCAGCAGGCCCCGGCTCGGGGGGTTGGCACCCCTCCACTTT. The encoded protein is CASRPRLGGLAPLHF. The variable domain in full, with the rest retrieved from reference TRBV28 and TRBJ1-6, is DVKVTQSSRYLVKRTGEKVFLECVQDMDHENMFWYRQDPGLGLRLIYFSYDVKMKEKGDIPEGYSVSREKKERFSLILESASTNQTSMYLCASRPRLGGLAPLHFGNGTRLTVT.

This chain connects TRBV6-6 to TRBJ2-2, with D tentatively TRBD2 (6 bases). The CDR3 is made up of 16 amino acids. Germline CDR1 reads MNHNY; CDR2 reads SVGAGI (reference sequence). V was clipped by 0 bases and J by 4 bases, with 12 bases between them. CDR3 loop: CASSYSREWGTGELFF. DNA for the CDR3: TGTGCCAGCAGTTACTCCCGGGAGTGGGGCACCGGGGAGCTGTTTTTT.

The chain has TRBV10-2 and TRBJ1-5; no reliable D call. The CDR3 length is 14 residues. With 3 bases removed from V and 3 bases from J, the gap between germline ends came to 9 bases. Germline V CDR1 and CDR2: WSHSY, SAAADI. This CDR3 reads CASSERTVNQPQHF. In DNA, the CDR3 is TGCGCCAGCAGTGAAAGGACTGTCAATCAGCCCCAGCATTTT.

As DNA, the CDR3 is TGTGCCAGCAGTTACGCCACAGGGATCCCAGAGACCCAGTACTTC. Amino acid sequence: CASSYATGIPETQYF. The V and J genes are TRBV6-5 and TRBJ2-5, with a weak D call TRBD1 (6 bases). Germline V gene lookup returns CDR1 MNHEY and CDR2 SVGAGI. The CDR3 covers 15 residues. V lost 2 bases to trimming and J lost 4 bases, with 14 bases between them.

The rearrangement links TRBV6-5 to TRBJ1-2; D is perhaps TRBD1 (6 bases). The CDR3 is 14 residues long. In germline, CDR1 is MNHEY, CDR2 SVGAGI. V was trimmed by 6 bases and J by 5 bases, leaving 16 bases between them. The CDR3 DNA is TGTGCCAGCAGGGCGGACAGCAATCTTTATGGCTACACCTTC. It specifies CASRADSNLYGYTF.

This chain links TRBV28 with TRBJ1-2; 9 bases fit TRBD1. Germline CDR1 is MDHEN and CDR2 is SYDVKM. The ends lost 6 bases at V and 8 bases at J; junction bases unmatched: 10. The CDR3 runs 14 residues. Here the CDR3 reads CASRLPQGARGYTF. In nucleotides, the CDR3 is TGTGCCAGCAGGCTTCCACAGGGGGCACGCGGCTACACCTTC.